This T cell receptor (beta chain) was obtained from a study of cytomegalovirus exposure and HLA in healthy donors. Regarding the study as a whole: The authors reported that TCR beta sequences could predict HLA-A and HLA-B alleles. These predictions were accurate for most subjects in the first cohort. Within an earlier analysis, most TCR beta V segments proved productive either about 87% or about 30% of the time. In vitro experiments confirmed that three CMV-associated chains were specific for CMV antigens.

From germline, CDR1 is SGHNT and CDR2 YYREEE (reference sequence). The CDR3 is 14 amino acids. V was cut by 5 bases and J by 3 bases, with 14 bases left in between. Concerning this clone: Its antigen is as yet unknown.

13 Jbeta primers and 60 Vbeta primers were used for the PCR. Only in-frame clones appear in the TCRdb table, and some are missing; sequencing was by immunoSEQ multiplex PCR. The profile shows about 130,000 clones, around 63% of them singletons. Unrecorded immune exposure was likely among donors, who were nominally healthy when sampled. The chain is built from TRBV5-4 and TRBJ1-2; unclear D gene. This TCR was recovered from a human donor in good health. The specimen was PBMCs. CDR3 sequence (DNA): TGTGCCAGCAGTGCTGCTGGCCAGGACTATGGCTACACCTTC. This codes for CASSAAGQDYGYTF.